The 30 T cell receptor beta chains below all came from one sample that was sequenced in a study of T cell repertoires in cytomegalovirus infection. TCRdb redid the calling of the reads with MiXCR, one entry per CDR3 protein. The data contain fewer than 350,000 distinct CDR3 sequences, roughly 15% of them singletons. Material: PBMCs. These receptors originate from a human donor in good health (CMV status not recorded). Some clones in this sample may be carry-over from other donors' samples.

The chain employs TRBV5-1 and TRBJ2-7; maybe TRBD1 (6 bases). The CDR3 length is 13 residues. V lost 5 bases, J lost 3 bases, and 12 bases lay in between. The germline V gene has CDR1 SGHRS and CDR2 YFSETQ. DNA for the CDR3: TGCGCCAGCAGTCTGGACAGCGTCTACGAGCAGTACTTC. This encodes CASSLDSVYEQYF.

This chain connects TRBV19 to TRBJ2-6; D perhaps matches TRBD2 (5 bases). This CDR3 spans 16 amino acids. V was clipped by 7 bases and J by 0 bases, with 13 bases between them. The germline CDR1 and CDR2 sequences are LNHDA and SQIVND (reference sequence). The CDR3 protein is CASKEQAGSGANVLTF. CDR3 nucleotides: TGTGCCAGTAAGGAGCAGGCGGGCTCTGGGGCCAACGTCCTGACTTTC.

This clonotype has ten or more counts. The germline gene is not matched at one end of the junction; a read error may be the cause. This chain connects TRBV7-7 to TRBJ2-3; TRBD2 matches 16 bases. The CDR3 loop spans 16 amino acids. Germline values: CDR1 SSHAT, CDR2 FNYEAQ (reference sequence). CDR3: CASSPGTSGGEDTQYF. In nucleotides, the CDR3 is TGTGCTAGCAGCCCCGGGACTAGCGGGGGGGAGGATACGCAGTATTTT.

The J gene is TRBJ1-2, the V gene TRBV20-1; 8 bases are a match to TRBD1. J was trimmed by 4 bases and V by 6 bases; bases with no gene match: 7. CDR3 length: 13 residues. Germline CDR1 and CDR2: DFQATT and SNEGSKA (reference sequence). DNA of the CDR3: TGCAGTGCCTATCAGGGGGCCGGCTATGGCTACACCTTC. This encodes CSAYQGAGYGYTF.

There are a few counts of this clonotype. This chain connects TRBV12-3 or TRBV12-4 to TRBJ1-5; D unresolved. V dropped 1 base and J dropped 4 bases, with 11 bases sitting between them. CDR3 length: 15 residues. The CDR3 nucleotides read TGTGCCAGCAGTTTAGGACACCCGGTGAATCAGCCCCAGCATTTT. Amino acids: CASSLGHPVNQPQHF.

This rearrangement joins TRBV4-1 to TRBJ2-4, with no clear D. The germline gives CDR1 MGHRA, CDR2 YSYEKL. This CDR3 has 15 amino acids. Between the trimmed V and J ends, which lost 0 bases and 6 bases, there was a span of 12 bases. In DNA, the CDR3 is TGCGCCAGCAGCCAAGATGGCCTAGTTCTAAACATTCAGTACTTC. Its protein is CASSQDGLVLNIQYF.

There are many counts of this clonotype. The V call is TRBV19, the J call TRBJ2-4; D is unresolved. CDR1 and CDR2 (germline): LNHDA, SQIVND (reference sequence). This CDR3 has 14 amino acids. Trimming stripped 0 bases from V and 7 bases from J, with 10 bases between. CDR3: CASSIELDGNIQYF. The CDR3 DNA is TGTGCCAGTAGTATAGAGCTGGATGGGAACATTCAGTACTTC.

The chain is built from TRBV6-5 and TRBJ2-2; TRBD2 might be the D (5 bases). Germline V gene sequence: CDR1 MNHEY, CDR2 SVGAGI. The CDR3 contains 14 residues. V was shortened by 2 bases and J by 8 bases, with 12 bases between the two germline ends. CDR3 DNA sequence: TGTGCCAGCAGTTACGTCGAGGGATCAGGGGAGCTGTTTTTT. Translating it yields CASSYVEGSGELFF.

This clonotype was observed many times. The chain links TRBV7-6 to TRBJ2-2; D may be TRBD1 (6 bases). CDR3 length: 14 amino acids. The germline V gene has CDR1 SGHVS and CDR2 FNYEAQ. V gave up 5 bases and J gave up 4 bases, with 11 bases separating them. CDR3 coding DNA: TGTGCCAGCAGCGCTGGGACATCCACCGGGGAGCTGTTTTTT. The encoded protein is CASSAGTSTGELFF.

This clonotype was recorded once. The J gene is TRBJ2-7, the V gene TRBV5-1; either TRBD1 or TRBD2 may fit D (5 bases each). Trimming left V 1 base short and J 1 base short, with 15 bases between. This CDR3 has 16 residues. Germline V gene sequence: CDR1 SGHRS, CDR2 YFSETQ. CDR3 sequence reads: CASSLNFPGPSYEQYF. In DNA form, the CDR3 reads TGCGCCAGCAGCTTGAATTTTCCGGGGCCTTCCTACGAGCAGTACTTC.

This clonotype was observed many times. The gene calls are TRBV6-5 and TRBJ1-2; 7 bases map to TRBD1. This CDR3 has 15 amino acids. The germline gives CDR1 MNHEY, CDR2 SVGAGI. Losses at the gene ends were 2 bases for V and 3 bases for J; bases not matched to a gene: 6. The DNA of the CDR3 is TGTGCCAGCAGTTACACCGGGACAGTTCACTATGGCTACACCTTC. Translated: CASSYTGTVHYGYTF.

There are many counts of this clonotype. V usage is TRBV18 and J usage is TRBJ2-7; possibly TRBD1 or TRBD2 for D (5 bases each). With 0 bases removed from V and 0 bases from J, the gap between germline ends came to 6 bases. Germline values: CDR1 KGHSH, CDR2 LQKENI. The CDR3 consists of 14 residues. For the CDR3, the DNA is TGTGCCAGCTCACCACCGAGGGGCTCCTACGAGCAGTACTTC. Its protein is CASSPPRGSYEQYF.

This clonotype was observed many times. This chain connects TRBV7-2 to TRBJ1-5, with TRBD1 matching over 7 bases. CDR3 size: 18 residues. J was trimmed by 4 bases and V by 3 bases; bases with no gene match: 15. The germline CDR1 and CDR2 sequences are SGHTA and FQGNSA. DNA for the CDR3: TGTGCCAGCAGCTTTTCTGCGTCAGGGGGGTCAAGAAATCAGCCCCAGCATTTT. Translating it yields CASSFSASGGSRNQPQHF.

This chain joins TRBV6-1 and TRBJ1-1; D is unresolved. CDR3 length: 13 residues. Germline values: CDR1 MNHNS, CDR2 SASEGT. V lost 6 bases to trimming and J lost 1 base, with 9 bases between them. The CDR3 region is CASSNAGNTEAFF. CDR3 in DNA: TGTGCCAGCAGCAACGCGGGGAACACTGAAGCTTTCTTT.

The V and J genes are TRBV6-5 and TRBJ2-3, with a tentative D call TRBD1 (6 bases). Germline V gives CDR1 MNHEY, CDR2 SVGAGI. The CDR3 has 16 residues. Trimming shortened V by 6 bases and J by 0 bases, and 16 bases separated the two germline ends. The CDR3 loop reads CASSGSTGTSTDTQYF. CDR3 nucleotides: TGTGCCAGCAGCGGATCGACAGGAACTAGCACAGATACGCAGTATTTT.

This clonotype has more than one count but fewer than ten. The chain links TRBV28 to TRBJ2-7; 9 nucleotides line up with TRBD1. In germline, CDR1 is MDHEN, CDR2 SYDVKM. The V gene end was trimmed by 6 bases and the J gene end by 2 bases; junction bases not matched to a gene: 8. The CDR3 sequence is 15 residues long. CDR3 sequence: CASSPGDRDPYEQYF. In DNA form, the CDR3 reads TGTGCCAGCAGCCCCGGGGACAGGGACCCCTACGAGCAGTACTTC.

To note about this clonotype: This is likely a read error, given that the CDR3 carries no conserved phenylalanine or tryptophan at its end. CDR3 coding DNA: TGCAGTGCTAGACTAGGGACAGGGAATTACGAGCAGTACTTA. Protein product: CSARLGTGNYEQYL. The chain uses TRBV20-1 and TRBJ2-7; 9 bases line up with TRBD1. This CDR3 has 14 amino acids. Germline-derived CDR1 and CDR2 are DFQATT and SNEGSKA (reference sequence). J lost 4 bases, V lost 2 bases, and 6 bases had no gene match.

The J gene is TRBJ1-4, the V gene TRBV4-3; TRBD1 aligns across 7 bases. This CDR3 spans 16 amino acids. V lost 4 bases and J lost 0; bases outside the gene matches: 5. The germline V gene has CDR1 LGHNA and CDR2 YSLEER. CDR3 coding DNA: TGCGCCAGCAGCCCGGGACAGATGGCAACTAATGAAAAACTGTTTTTT. It is translated as CASSPGQMATNEKLFF.

This rearrangement joins TRBV12-3 or TRBV12-4 to TRBJ2-5; the D gene is possibly TRBD1 (6 bases). The CDR3 contains 15 residues. Trimming stripped 4 bases from V and 4 bases from J, with 16 bases between. The CDR3 nucleotides read TGTGCCAGCAGTTGGGGGCCCGCGAGGGTAGAGACCCAGTACTTC. This gives the protein CASSWGPARVETQYF.

This clonotype was detected only a few times. V is TRBV20-1 and J is TRBJ2-2; no clear D gene. This CDR3 is built from 15 residues. Per the germline V gene, CDR1 is DFQATT and CDR2 is SNEGSKA (reference sequence). V lost 0 bases and J lost 0, with 8 bases in between. The CDR3 DNA is TGCAGTGCTAGAGATCAGATTCCGAACACCGGGGAGCTGTTTTTT. This translates into CSARDQIPNTGELFF.

There are many counts of this clonotype. The chain combines TRBV12-3 or TRBV12-4 with TRBJ1-4; D not resolved. V lost 0 bases and J 7 bases, leaving 9 bases between the germline ends. This CDR3 is 14 amino acids long. CDR3 in DNA: TGTGCCAGCAGTTTAGCAGGTCCTATTGAAAAACTGTTTTTT. This translates into CASSLAGPIEKLFF.

The chain links TRBV28 to TRBJ1-4, with D possibly matching TRBD1 (5 bases). The germline CDR1 and CDR2 sequences are MDHEN and SYDVKM. The CDR3 extends over 15 amino acids. V lost 10 bases and J 0 bases, leaving 15 bases between the germline ends. The CDR3 sequence is CAIGGGAATNEKLFF. The CDR3 DNA is TGTGCCATCGGGGGGGGAGCTGCAACTAATGAAAAACTGTTTTTT.

This clonotype was seen at least ten times. This chain links TRBV7-4 with TRBJ1-4; D gene ambiguous. Trimming cost V 5 bases and J 7 bases, with 11 bases left between them. This CDR3 has 13 residues. Germline CDR1 SGHVT, CDR2 SQSDAQ. CDR3 sequence: CASSRADVEKLFF. The CDR3 DNA reads TGTGCCAGCAGCCGGGCGGATGTTGAAAAACTGTTTTTT.

A remark on this clonotype: This may be a read error, as it is one base from a much larger clone. V is TRBV28 and J is TRBJ2-1; 9 bases map to TRBD2. CDR3 size: 15 residues. Germline trimming cut 11 bases from V and 10 bases from J; bases unmatched to any gene: 18. The V gene's germline CDR1 is MDHEN and CDR2 SYDVKM. In DNA form, the CDR3 reads TGTGCCGGCACCCGGGGGTCTAGCGGGACCGAGGAGCAGTTCTTC. Translating gives CAGTRGSSGTEEQFF.

The CDR3 DNA reads TGTGCCAGCAGCTGGACAACTGAAGCTTTCTTT. Amino acids: CASSWTTEAFF. V is TRBV7-9 and J is TRBJ1-1; tentatively, D is TRBD1 (5 bases). CDR3 length: 11 residues. In germline, CDR1 is SEHNR, CDR2 FQNEAQ (reference sequence). With 4 bases removed from V and 5 bases from J, the gap between germline ends came to 5 bases.

Points on this clonotype: This could be a read error, since a much larger clone is one nucleotide away. V is TRBV10-3 and J is TRBJ2-3; 8 nucleotides match TRBD2. CDR3 length: 15 residues. Trimming took 7 bases from V and 2 from J; bases not matched to a gene: 8. Germline values: CDR1 ENHRY, CDR2 SYGVKD. For the CDR3, the DNA is TGTGCCATCATGGGTAGCGGGGTGTTCACAGATACGCAGTATTTT. This sequence encodes CAIMGSGVFTDTQYF.

This clonotype was observed at least ten times. The chain employs TRBV20-1 and TRBJ2-5; weak D call: TRBD2 (7 bases). CDR1 is DFQATT, CDR2 SNEGSKA, per germline (reference sequence). V dropped 0 bases and J dropped 6 bases, with 17 bases sitting between them. This CDR3 has 15 amino acids. Here the CDR3 DNA reads TGCAGTGCTAGAGACTGGGTCGGGGGGCAAAAGACCCAGTACTTC. This sequence encodes CSARDWVGGQKTQYF.

The chain couples TRBV15 to TRBJ2-7; D possibly corresponds to TRBD1 (6 bases). The germline gives CDR1 LNHNV, CDR2 YYDKDF (reference sequence). This CDR3 is built from 15 residues. V was cut by 0 bases and J by 4 bases, with 13 bases left in between. The CDR3 coding sequence is TGTGCCACCAGCAGAGAGTACGACAGGTCTTACGAGCAGTACTTC. Translated: CATSREYDRSYEQYF. Drawing the rest from reference TRBV15 and TRBJ2-7, the complete variable domain is DAMVIQNPRYQVTQFGKPVTLSCSQTLNHNVMYWYQQKSSQAPKLLFHYYDKDFNNEADTPDNFQSRRPNTSFCFLDIRSPGLGDTAMYLCATSREYDRSYEQYFGPGTRLTVT.

This clonotype has at least ten counts. The chain is built from TRBV7-2 and TRBJ2-2, with D possibly matching TRBD2 (5 bases). The length of the CDR3 is 17 residues. With 1 base removed from V and 4 bases from J, the gap between germline ends came to 16 bases. Germline V lookup: CDR1 SGHTA, CDR2 FQGNSA. CDR3 nucleotide sequence: TGTGCCAGCAGCTTAGATCTGGCGAGACGGGGCACCGGGGAGCTGTTTTTT. Translation gives CASSLDLARRGTGELFF. The variable domain in full, with the rest retrieved from reference TRBV7-2 and TRBJ2-2, is GAGVSQSPSNKVTEKGKDVELRCDPISGHTALYWYRQSLGQGLEFLIYFQGNSAPDKSGLPSDRFSAERTGGSVSTLTIQRTQQEDSAVYLCASSLDLARRGTGELFFGEGSRLTVL.

At least ten counts were recorded for this clonotype. V usage is TRBV10-3 and J usage is TRBJ1-2, with a tentative D call TRBD1 (6 bases). The CDR3 totals 13 residues. The germline CDR1 and CDR2 sequences are ENHRY and SYGVKD. The germline V and J ends were trimmed by 2 bases and 4 bases, with 8 bases remaining between them. The CDR3 region is CAISEGRGYGYTF. In DNA form, the CDR3 reads TGTGCCATCAGTGAGGGCAGGGGCTATGGCTACACCTTC.